This record covers a single TCR beta chain. The sample comes from a study of blood T cells in healthy people across ages. Alongside a J-beta primer mix, a sample-barcoded 5' primer served in a second PCR lasting about 6 to 11 cycles. TCRdb called the 5' RACE reads again in MiXCR, with one record for every CDR3 protein. The profile covers about 1,400,000 distinct CDR3 sequences, with 55% to 75% appearing a single time and 6.5% to 8.5% taken by the ten largest. Trimming pared 6 bases from V and 3 bases from J, leaving 18 bases between. The CDR3 spans 16 residues. Germline assignment: CDR1 MNHNY and CDR2 SVGAGI (reference sequence).

The receptor's source is a man aged 18-30 years in good health. Sequencing was carried out using blood. The genes are TRBV6-6 and TRBJ1-5; D possibly corresponds to TRBD1 (5 bases). The CDR3 sequence: CASSRDSREVNQPQHF. The CDR3 region has the DNA TGTGCCAGCAGCCGGGACTCACGGGAGGTCAATCAGCCCCAGCATTTT.